This T cell receptor beta chain was sequenced for a study of blood T cell repertoires in COVID-19. Looking at the study overall: From the United States, Italy and Spain came samples of acute and convalescent COVID-19. Sample material is recorded as cDNA or gDNA derived from T cells, B-cell-depleted T cells, or PBMCs.

Germline V gene sequence: CDR1 LNHDA, CDR2 SQIVND (reference sequence). CDR3 length equals 16 residues. Trimming pared 5 bases from V and 1 base from J, leaving 17 bases between. As originally analysed: Amplification of reference gene primers provided the estimated nucleated cell counts. This table comes from immunoSEQ multiplex PCR, and its TCRdb copy is limited to in-frame clones, with some not included. That table gives V, J and clone size, and the DNA gave D and trimming. There are 150,000 to 200,000 clones in the sample; roughly 80% occur only once, and 17% lies in the top ten. The chain combines TRBV19 with TRBJ1-2, with TRBD1 as a possible D gene (5 bases). The sequenced sample consisted of peripheral blood. The sequence was collected from a man in his 60s with active or convalescent COVID-19. The CDR3 spells CASSSKHGALNYGYTF. CDR3 nucleotide sequence: TGTGCCAGTAGTTCTAAGCATGGGGCTCTTAACTATGGCTACACCTTC.